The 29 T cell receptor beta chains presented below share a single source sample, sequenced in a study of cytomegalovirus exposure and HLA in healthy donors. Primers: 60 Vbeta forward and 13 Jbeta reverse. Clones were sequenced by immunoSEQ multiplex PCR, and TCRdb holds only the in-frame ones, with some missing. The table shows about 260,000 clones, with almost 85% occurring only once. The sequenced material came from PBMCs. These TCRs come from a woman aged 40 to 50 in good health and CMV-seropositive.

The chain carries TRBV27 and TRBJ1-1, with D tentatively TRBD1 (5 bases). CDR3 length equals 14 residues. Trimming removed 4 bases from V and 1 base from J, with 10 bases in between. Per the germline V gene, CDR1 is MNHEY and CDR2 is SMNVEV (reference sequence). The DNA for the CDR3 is TGTGCCAGCAGTTCCGGGGGAAAGAACACTGAAGCTTTCTTT. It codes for CASSSGGKNTEAFF.

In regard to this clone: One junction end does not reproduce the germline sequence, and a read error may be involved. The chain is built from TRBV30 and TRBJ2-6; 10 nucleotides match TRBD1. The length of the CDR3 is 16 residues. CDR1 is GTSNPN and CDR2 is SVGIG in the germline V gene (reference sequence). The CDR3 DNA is TGTGCCTGGAGTGAGGGACAGGGGTCCGGGGCCAACGGCCTGACTTTC. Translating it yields CAWSEGQGSGANGLTF.

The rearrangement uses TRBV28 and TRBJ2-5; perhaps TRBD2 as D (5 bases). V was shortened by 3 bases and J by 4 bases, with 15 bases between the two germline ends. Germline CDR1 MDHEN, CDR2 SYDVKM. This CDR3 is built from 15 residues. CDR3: CASSFPTPRGETQYF. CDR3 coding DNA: TGTGCCAGCAGTTTTCCCACCCCCCGGGGAGAGACCCAGTACTTC.

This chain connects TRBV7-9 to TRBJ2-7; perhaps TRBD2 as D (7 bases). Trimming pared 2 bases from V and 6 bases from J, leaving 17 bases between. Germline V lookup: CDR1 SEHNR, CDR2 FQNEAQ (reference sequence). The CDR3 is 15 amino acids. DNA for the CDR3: TGTGCCAGCAGCTTATGGTCACTGGCGGGGGCCGAGCAGTACTTC. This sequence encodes CASSLWSLAGAEQYF.

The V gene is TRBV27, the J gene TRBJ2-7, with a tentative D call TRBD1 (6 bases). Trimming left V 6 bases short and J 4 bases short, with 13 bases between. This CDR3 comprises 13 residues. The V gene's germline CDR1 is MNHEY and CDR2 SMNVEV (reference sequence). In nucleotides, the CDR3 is TGTGCCAGCAGGATCGGACAGCCGTACGAGCAGTACTTC. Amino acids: CASRIGQPYEQYF.

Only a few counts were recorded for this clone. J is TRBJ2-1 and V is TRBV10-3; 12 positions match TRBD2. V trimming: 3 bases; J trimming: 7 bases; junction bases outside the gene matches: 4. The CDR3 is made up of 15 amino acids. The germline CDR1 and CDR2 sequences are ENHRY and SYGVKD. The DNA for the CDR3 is TGTGCCATCAGTGAAACTAGCGGGAGGCTTAATGAGCAGTTCTTC. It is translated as CAISETSGRLNEQFF.

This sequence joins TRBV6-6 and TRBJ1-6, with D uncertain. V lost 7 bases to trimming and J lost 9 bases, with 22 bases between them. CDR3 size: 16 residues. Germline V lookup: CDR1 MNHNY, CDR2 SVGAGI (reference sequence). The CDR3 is CASTSPWRVEGSPLHF. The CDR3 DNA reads TGTGCCAGCACCTCCCCCTGGAGGGTAGAGGGTTCACCCCTCCACTTT.

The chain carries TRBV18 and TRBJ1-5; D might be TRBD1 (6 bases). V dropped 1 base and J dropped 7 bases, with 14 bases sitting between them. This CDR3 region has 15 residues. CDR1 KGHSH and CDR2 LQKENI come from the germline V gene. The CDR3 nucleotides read TGTGCCAGCTCACCACGCGGGGGCCTCGAACAGCCCCAGCATTTT. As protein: CASSPRGGLEQPQHF. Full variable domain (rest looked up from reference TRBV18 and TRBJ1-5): NAGVMQNPRHLVRRRGQEARLRCSPMKGHSHVYWYRQLPEEGLKFMVYLQKENIIDESGMPKERFSAEFPKEGPSILRIQQVVRGDSAAYFCASSPRGGLEQPQHFGDGTRLSIL.

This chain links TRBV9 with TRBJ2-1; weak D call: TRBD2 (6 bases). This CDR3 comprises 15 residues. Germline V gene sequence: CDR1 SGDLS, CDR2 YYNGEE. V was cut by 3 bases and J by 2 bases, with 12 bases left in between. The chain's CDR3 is CASSGREPAYNEQFF. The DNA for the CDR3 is TGTGCCAGCAGCGGCCGGGAGCCAGCCTACAATGAGCAGTTCTTC.

This chain's CDR3 is CASSYYGREPEGQYF. For the CDR3, the DNA is TGTGCCAGCAGTTACTACGGCAGGGAGCCGGAGGGCCAGTACTTC. The chain links TRBV6-6 to TRBJ2-5; perhaps TRBD2 as D (6 bases). Trimming pared 1 base from V and 10 bases from J, leaving 19 bases between. The CDR3 consists of 15 residues. Per germline, CDR1 MNHNY and CDR2 SVGAGI (reference sequence).

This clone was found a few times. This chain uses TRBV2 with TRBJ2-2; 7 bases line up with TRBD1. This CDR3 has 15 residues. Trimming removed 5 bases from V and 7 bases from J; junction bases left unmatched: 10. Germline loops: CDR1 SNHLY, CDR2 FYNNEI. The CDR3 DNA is TGTGCCAGCAGTCAAAGGGGGCTTGTTGTCGGGGAGCTGTTTTTT. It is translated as CASSQRGLVVGELFF.

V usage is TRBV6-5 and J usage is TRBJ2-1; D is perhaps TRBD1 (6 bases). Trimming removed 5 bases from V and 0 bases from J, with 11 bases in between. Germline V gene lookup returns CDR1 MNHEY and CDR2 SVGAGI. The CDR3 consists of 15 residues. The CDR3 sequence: CASSKGVRSYNEQFF. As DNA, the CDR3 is TGTGCCAGCAGTAAGGGGGTACGCTCCTACAATGAGCAGTTCTTC.

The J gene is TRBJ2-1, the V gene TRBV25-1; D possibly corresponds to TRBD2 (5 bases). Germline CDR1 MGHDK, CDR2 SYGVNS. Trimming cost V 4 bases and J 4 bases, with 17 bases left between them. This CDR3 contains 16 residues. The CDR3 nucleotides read TGTGCCAGCAGTGTCAACCATGAGTGGACTTACAATGAGCAGTTCTTC. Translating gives CASSVNHEWTYNEQFF.

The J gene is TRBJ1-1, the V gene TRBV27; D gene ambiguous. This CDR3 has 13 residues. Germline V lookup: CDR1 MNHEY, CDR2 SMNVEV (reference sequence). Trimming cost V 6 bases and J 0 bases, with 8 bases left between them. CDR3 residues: CASRKGVNTEAFF. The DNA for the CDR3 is TGTGCCAGCAGGAAAGGAGTGAACACTGAAGCTTTCTTT.

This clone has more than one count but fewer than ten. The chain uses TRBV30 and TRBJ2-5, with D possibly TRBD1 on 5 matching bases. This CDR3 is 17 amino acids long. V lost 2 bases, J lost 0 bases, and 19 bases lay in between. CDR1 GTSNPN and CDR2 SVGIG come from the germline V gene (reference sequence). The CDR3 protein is CAWSLVNFRAHQETQYF. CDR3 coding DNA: TGTGCCTGGAGTCTTGTGAACTTCAGGGCCCACCAAGAGACCCAGTACTTC. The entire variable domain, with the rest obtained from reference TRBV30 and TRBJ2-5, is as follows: SQTIHQWPATLVQPVGSPLSLECTVEGTSNPNLYWYRQAAGRGLQLLFYSVGIGQISSEVPQNLSASRPQDRQFILSSKKLLLSDSGFYLCAWSLVNFRAHQETQYFGPGTRLLVL.

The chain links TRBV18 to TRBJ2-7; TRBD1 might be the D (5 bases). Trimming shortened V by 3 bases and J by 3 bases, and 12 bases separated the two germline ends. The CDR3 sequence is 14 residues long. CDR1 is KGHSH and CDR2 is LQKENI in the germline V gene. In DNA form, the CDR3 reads TGTGCCAGCTCACCCGCGGACAAGGACTACGAGCAGTACTTC. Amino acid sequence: CASSPADKDYEQYF.

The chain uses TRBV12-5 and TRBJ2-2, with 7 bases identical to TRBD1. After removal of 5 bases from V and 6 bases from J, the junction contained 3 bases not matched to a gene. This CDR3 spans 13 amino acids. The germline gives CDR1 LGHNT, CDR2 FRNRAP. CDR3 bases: TGTGCTAGTGGTCAGAGGGGGCCCGGGGAGCTGTTTTTT. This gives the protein CASGQRGPGELFF.

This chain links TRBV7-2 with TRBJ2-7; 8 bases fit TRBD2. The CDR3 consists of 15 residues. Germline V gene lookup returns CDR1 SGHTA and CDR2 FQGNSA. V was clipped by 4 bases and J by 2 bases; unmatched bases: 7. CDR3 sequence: CASSYSGDSTYEQYF. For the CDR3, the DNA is TGTGCCAGCAGCTATAGCGGGGACTCAACCTACGAGCAGTACTTC.

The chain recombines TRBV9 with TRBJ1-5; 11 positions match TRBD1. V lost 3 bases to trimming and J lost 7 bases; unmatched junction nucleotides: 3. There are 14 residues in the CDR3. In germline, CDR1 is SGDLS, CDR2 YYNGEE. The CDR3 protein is CASSAGTGGQPQHF. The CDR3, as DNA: TGTGCCAGCAGCGCTGGGACAGGGGGGCAGCCCCAGCATTTT. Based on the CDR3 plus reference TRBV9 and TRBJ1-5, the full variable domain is DSGVTQTPKHLITATGQRVTLRCSPRSGDLSVYWYQQSLDQGLQFLIQYYNGEERAKGNILERFSAQQFPDLHSELNLSSLELGDSALYFCASSAGTGGQPQHFGDGTRLSIL.

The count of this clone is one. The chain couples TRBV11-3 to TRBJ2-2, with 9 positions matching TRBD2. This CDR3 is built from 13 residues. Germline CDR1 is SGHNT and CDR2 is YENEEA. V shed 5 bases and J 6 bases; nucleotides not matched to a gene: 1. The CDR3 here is CASSRTSAGELFF. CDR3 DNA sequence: TGTGCCAGCAGCCGGACTAGCGCCGGGGAGCTGTTTTTT.

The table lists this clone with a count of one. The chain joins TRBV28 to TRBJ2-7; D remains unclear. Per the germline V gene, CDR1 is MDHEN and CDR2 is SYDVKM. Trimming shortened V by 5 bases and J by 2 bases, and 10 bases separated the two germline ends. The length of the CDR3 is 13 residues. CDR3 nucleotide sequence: TGTGCCAGCAGTCTAAGCCAACCCTACGAGCAGTACTTC. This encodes CASSLSQPYEQYF.

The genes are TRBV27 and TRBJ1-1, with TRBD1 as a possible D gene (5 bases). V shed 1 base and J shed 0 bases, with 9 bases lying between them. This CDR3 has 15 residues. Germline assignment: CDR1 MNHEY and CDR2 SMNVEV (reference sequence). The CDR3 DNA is TGTGCCAGCAGTTTATTTGCAGGGCTGAACACTGAAGCTTTCTTT. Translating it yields CASSLFAGLNTEAFF.

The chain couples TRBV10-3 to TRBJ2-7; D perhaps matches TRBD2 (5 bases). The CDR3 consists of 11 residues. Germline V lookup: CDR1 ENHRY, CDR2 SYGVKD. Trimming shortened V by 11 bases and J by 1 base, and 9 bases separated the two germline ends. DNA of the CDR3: TGTGCCGCCGGGAAATCCTACGAGCAGTACTTC. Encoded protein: CAAGKSYEQYF.

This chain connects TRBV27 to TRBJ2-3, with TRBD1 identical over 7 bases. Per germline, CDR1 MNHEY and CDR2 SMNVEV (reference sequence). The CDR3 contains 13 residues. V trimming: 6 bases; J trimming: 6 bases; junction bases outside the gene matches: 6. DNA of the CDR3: TGTGCCAGCAGATTACAGGGGTACGATACGCAGTATTTT. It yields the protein CASRLQGYDTQYF.

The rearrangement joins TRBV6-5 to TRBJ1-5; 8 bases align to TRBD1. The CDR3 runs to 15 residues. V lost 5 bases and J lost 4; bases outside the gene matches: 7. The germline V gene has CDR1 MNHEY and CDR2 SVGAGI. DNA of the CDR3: TGTGCCAGCAGTCCCGACAGGGGCCTTAATCAGCCCCAGCATTTT. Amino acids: CASSPDRGLNQPQHF.

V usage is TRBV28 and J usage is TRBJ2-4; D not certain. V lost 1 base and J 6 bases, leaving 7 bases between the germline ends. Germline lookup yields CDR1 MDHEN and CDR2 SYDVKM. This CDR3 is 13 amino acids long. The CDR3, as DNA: TGTGCCAGCAGTTTATTGCCCGGAAACATTCAGTACTTC. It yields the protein CASSLLPGNIQYF.

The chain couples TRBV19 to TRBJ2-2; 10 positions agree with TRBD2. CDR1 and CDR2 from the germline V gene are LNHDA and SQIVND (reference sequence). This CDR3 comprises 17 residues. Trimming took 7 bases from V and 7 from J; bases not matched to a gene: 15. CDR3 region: CASIPAGGPGFSGELFF. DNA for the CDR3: TGTGCCAGTATCCCAGCGGGAGGGCCTGGTTTTAGCGGGGAGCTGTTTTTT.

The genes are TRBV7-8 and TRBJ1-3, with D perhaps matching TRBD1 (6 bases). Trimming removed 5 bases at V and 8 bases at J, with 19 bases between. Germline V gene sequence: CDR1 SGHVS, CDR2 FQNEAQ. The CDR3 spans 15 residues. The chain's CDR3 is CASSVGGTRGYTIYF. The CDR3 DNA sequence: TGTGCCAGCAGCGTAGGGGGGACCAGGGGTTACACCATATATTTT.

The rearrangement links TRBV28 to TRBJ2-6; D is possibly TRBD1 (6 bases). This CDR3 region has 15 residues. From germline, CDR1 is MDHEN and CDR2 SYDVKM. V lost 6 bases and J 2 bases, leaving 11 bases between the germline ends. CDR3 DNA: TGTGCCAGCAGCCAAGAGGGGGCTGGGGCCAACGTCCTGACTTTC. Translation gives CASSQEGAGANVLTF.